This TCR beta chain comes out of a study of PD-1 blockade in classical Hodgkin lymphoma. Study results and limitations: Reasons behind the repertoire differences stay unclear, perhaps disease activity or earlier therapy.

Time point indicated: cycle 4 day 1 (C4D1), after five to seven weeks of nivolumab. Autologous stem cell transplantation was followed by relapse in every patient, and brentuximab vedotin exposure varied. Trimming pared 1 base from V and 1 base from J, leaving 4 bases between. Germline V gene sequence: CDR1 SGHAT, CDR2 FQNNGV. This CDR3 is built from 13 residues. Turning to this clone: Antigen: not known.

Method: immunoSEQ multiplex PCR; TCRdb's copy keeps in-frame clones and lacks some. The sample holds about 27,000 clones, approximately 68% seen once. The clonotype originates from a human donor with classical Hodgkin lymphoma. The material sequenced was peripheral blood mononuclear cells (PBMCs), taken before the fourth cycle of nivolumab. The chain joins TRBV11-2 to TRBJ1-1; no reliable D call. The CDR3 spells CASSLGRNTEAFF. The CDR3 nucleotides read TGTGCCAGCAGCTTAGGCAGGAACACTGAAGCTTTCTTT.